What follows are 30 T cell receptor beta chains derived from one specimen sequenced in a study of blood T cell repertoires in COVID-19. Only in-frame clones appear in the TCRdb table, and some are missing; sequencing was by immunoSEQ multiplex PCR. The sample lists roughly 69,000 clones; over 65% were seen once. Sequenced sample: peripheral blood. Receptors were obtained from a man aged 55 to 70 with COVID-19, enrolled during active disease.

The chain carries TRBV5-6 and TRBJ1-5, with no clear D. This CDR3 spans 14 amino acids. CDR1 is SGHDT and CDR2 is YYEEEE in the germline V gene. V was pared by 0 bases and J by 8 bases, with 12 bases between. CDR3 in DNA: TGTGCCAGCAGCTTGGGTTTCGGGGAAAAGCCCCAGCATTTT. Translated, it gives CASSLGFGEKPQHF.

This chain links TRBV7-9 with TRBJ2-5; 9 bases fit TRBD2. The trim removed 2 bases at V and 2 bases at J, leaving 3 bases unmatched. Germline V gene sequence: CDR1 SEHNR, CDR2 FQNEAQ (reference sequence). This CDR3 region has 15 residues. The CDR3 loop is CASSLRLADQETQYF. The DNA of the CDR3 is TGTGCCAGCAGCTTACGACTAGCGGATCAAGAGACCCAGTACTTC.

This clone was detected only once. The V call is TRBV6-5, the J call TRBJ2-2; perhaps TRBD1 as D (5 bases). Per germline, CDR1 MNHEY and CDR2 SVGAGI. The length of the CDR3 is 13 residues. Trimming took 7 bases from V and 3 from J, leaving 9 bases between them. This chain's CDR3 is CASTQGYTGELFF. Written as DNA, the CDR3 is TGTGCCAGCACTCAGGGATACACCGGGGAGCTGTTTTTT.

The CDR3 region is CAWRERGRYGGGEQYF. The CDR3 coding sequence is TGTGCCTGGAGGGAAAGGGGTCGATATGGGGGAGGCGAGCAGTACTTC. V and J are TRBV30 and TRBJ2-7; a weak D match, TRBD2 (6 bases). This CDR3 contains 16 residues. V dropped 3 bases and J dropped 6 bases, with 24 bases sitting between them. Germline lookup yields CDR1 GTSNPN and CDR2 SVGIG (reference sequence).

Only a few counts were recorded for this clone. The genes are TRBV3-1 (or the pseudogene TRBV3-2) and TRBJ2-2; perhaps TRBD1 as D (5 bases). CDR1 and CDR2 (germline): LGHDT, YNNKEL (reference sequence). With 4 bases removed from V and 7 bases from J, the gap between germline ends came to 13 bases. The CDR3 is made up of 14 amino acids. The CDR3 sequence is CASSPSTDSGELFF. CDR3 DNA sequence: TGTGCCAGCAGCCCCTCCACCGACAGCGGGGAGCTGTTTTTT.

The chain employs TRBV5-1 and TRBJ2-3; D might be TRBD2 (5 bases). The CDR3 runs to 15 residues. Trimming cost V 4 bases and J 0 bases, with 12 bases left between them. Germline V gene sequence: CDR1 SGHRS, CDR2 YFSETQ. As DNA, the CDR3 is TGCGCCAGCAGCATGTACGGGGATAGCACAGATACGCAGTATTTT. It translates to CASSMYGDSTDTQYF.

The rearrangement joins TRBV5-6 to TRBJ1-2; 7 bases agree with TRBD1. CDR1 and CDR2 (germline): SGHDT, YYEEEE. The junction had 23 bases not matched to a gene; V was cut back by 4 bases and J by 8 bases. CDR3 length equals 18 residues. The CDR3 nucleotides read TGTGCCAGCAGCATTGGGCCCCCTACAGGGGACCACGGAGGAGGCTACACCTTC. Its translation is CASSIGPPTGDHGGGYTF.

This clone was counted only a few times. The chain combines TRBV10-1 with TRBJ1-2; 9 nucleotides line up with TRBD1. Germline V CDR1 and CDR2: WNHNN, SYGVQD (reference sequence). The CDR3 extends over 13 amino acids. V was pared by 6 bases and J by 7 bases, with 6 bases of the junction left unmatched. CDR3 loop: CASSATGGFGYTF. As DNA, the CDR3 is TGCGCCAGCAGCGCGACAGGGGGATTTGGCTACACCTTC.

As to this clone: This sample includes further DNA sequences coding for the same CDR3. This chain uses TRBV19 with TRBJ1-1; possibly TRBD1 for D (5 bases). V was cut by 4 bases and J by 1 base, with 13 bases left in between. CDR3 length equals 15 residues. The germline V gene has CDR1 LNHDA and CDR2 SQIVND (reference sequence). CDR3 nucleotides: TGTGCCAGTAGTACACCTGGACACAAGAACACTGAAGCTTTCTTT. It specifies CASSTPGHKNTEAFF.

The chain recombines TRBV4-1 with TRBJ1-4; D might be TRBD1 (5 bases). This CDR3 is built from 16 residues. The germline V gene encodes CDR1 MGHRA and CDR2 YSYEKL. V was trimmed by 3 bases and J by 4 bases, leaving 15 bases between them. In nucleotides, the CDR3 is TGCGCCAGCAGCCAGGGACTGACCGAGGGTAATGAAAAACTGTTTTTT. The encoded protein is CASSQGLTEGNEKLFF.

This clone was counted only a few times. The chain has TRBV7-2 and TRBJ2-4; 12 nucleotides agree with TRBD2. The CDR3 is 15 amino acids. J gave up 8 bases and V 3 bases, and 5 bases lay outside the gene matches. Germline CDR1 SGHTA, CDR2 FQGNSA. CDR3 region: CASSFRLAGADIQYF. The CDR3 DNA follows: TGTGCCAGCAGCTTCCGACTAGCGGGAGCGGACATTCAGTACTTC.

The CDR3 bases are TGTGCCAGTAGTCCACCTCCGCGGGGTATTTCTCTAGCCAAAAACATTCAGTACTTC. Translated: CASSPPPRGISLAKNIQYF. The genes are TRBV19 and TRBJ2-4, with TRBD2 as a possible D gene (6 bases). The V end lost 5 bases, the J end lost 0 bases, and 23 bases lay between the germline ends. From germline, CDR1 is LNHDA and CDR2 SQIVND (reference sequence). The length of the CDR3 is 19 residues.

By sample share, this clone is medium-sized (0.01 to 0.1%). V and J are TRBV5-1 and TRBJ1-6; 9 nucleotides match TRBD1. There are 16 residues in the CDR3. Germline CDR1 is SGHRS and CDR2 is YFSETQ. The V and J ends lost 4 bases and 8 bases, in that order; junction bases with no gene match: 10. CDR3 nucleotide sequence: TGCGCCAGCAGCGTGGGACAGGGAGTCGGGGATTCACCCCTCCACTTT. This codes for CASSVGQGVGDSPLHF.

This clone has only one observation. The genes are TRBV2 and TRBJ2-2; 7 bases agree with TRBD2. Germline V lookup: CDR1 SNHLY, CDR2 FYNNEI. The CDR3 runs 14 residues. V shed 6 bases, J shed 5 bases, and the junction held 6 bases outside the gene matches. CDR3: CASRGVAGTGELFF. In DNA form, the CDR3 reads TGTGCCAGCAGGGGAGTAGCGGGTACCGGGGAGCTGTTTTTT.

This clone was seen only a few times. This chain links TRBV5-6 with TRBJ2-7; no definite D call. V gave up 4 bases and J gave up 2 bases, with 7 bases separating them. The CDR3 totals 12 residues. The germline gives CDR1 SGHDT, CDR2 YYEEEE. The CDR3 DNA sequence: TGTGCCAGCAGCAAGACTCCCTACGAGCAGTACTTC. This translates into CASSKTPYEQYF. The whole variable domain, filled in from reference TRBV5-6 and TRBJ2-7, reads DAGVTQSPTHLIKTRGQQVTLRCSPKSGHDTVSWYQQALGQGPQFIFQYYEEEERQRGNFPDRFSGHQFPNYSSELNVNALLLGDSALYLCASSKTPYEQYFGPGTRLTVT.

This clone has a handful of counts. CDR3 sequence: CATSDGGEETQYF. The CDR3 nucleotides read TGTGCCACCAGCGACGGGGGGGAAGAGACCCAGTACTTC. The chain uses TRBV24-1 and TRBJ2-5; 8 bases align to TRBD2. Unmatched junction bases numbered 3, after V lost 7 bases and J lost 3 bases. CDR1 and CDR2 (germline): KGHDR, SFDVKD. The CDR3 extends over 13 amino acids.

In this sample, this clone turned up once. The chain is built from TRBV29-1 and TRBJ2-7; D gene ambiguous. Trimming stripped 7 bases from V and 2 bases from J, with 15 bases between. The length of the CDR3 is 13 residues. Germline CDR1 reads SQVTM; CDR2 reads ANQGSEA. CDR3 nucleotide sequence: TGCAGCGCAGAGTTAGCCGAAACCTACGAGCAGTACTTC. Encoded protein: CSAELAETYEQYF.

This clone turned up a few times. The V and J genes are TRBV11-2 and TRBJ2-1, with 9 positions matching TRBD1. CDR3 length equals 15 residues. V dropped 1 base and J dropped 9; count of bases not matched to a gene: 7. Germline assignment: CDR1 SGHAT and CDR2 FQNNGV. CDR3 sequence reads: CASSLVTGGPAEQFF. CDR3 bases: TGTGCCAGCAGCTTAGTTACAGGGGGCCCTGCTGAGCAGTTCTTC.

This chain links TRBV29-1 with TRBJ2-5, with D tentatively TRBD2 (6 bases). The CDR3 totals 12 residues. CDR1 SQVTM and CDR2 ANQGSEA come from the germline V gene. V was cut by 5 bases and J by 4 bases, with 11 bases left in between. In DNA, the CDR3 is TGCAGCGTTACCCGGGGGAGAGAGACCCAGTACTTC. Protein sequence: CSVTRGRETQYF.

The chain has TRBV10-3 and TRBJ2-1; 7 nucleotides agree with TRBD2. The CDR3 consists of 12 residues. V trimming: 6 bases; J trimming: 11 bases; junction bases outside the gene matches: 7. Germline lookup yields CDR1 ENHRY and CDR2 SYGVKD. The CDR3 region has the DNA TGTGCCATCAGCGAAGGGAGGGAGAAGCAGTTCTTC. Translating it yields CAISEGREKQFF.

This clone was found once. This chain connects TRBV7-2 to TRBJ2-7; unclear D gene. The CDR3 runs to 14 residues. Germline CDR1 SGHTA, CDR2 FQGNSA. Trimming took off 1 base at V and 2 bases at J, with 9 bases between the two ends. The CDR3 reads CASSLGGLTYEQYF. The CDR3, as DNA: TGTGCCAGCAGCTTAGGCGGATTAACCTACGAGCAGTACTTC. The variable domain in full, with the rest retrieved from reference TRBV7-2 and TRBJ2-7, is GAGVSQSPSNKVTEKGKDVELRCDPISGHTALYWYRQSLGQGLEFLIYFQGNSAPDKSGLPSDRFSAERTGGSVSTLTIQRTQQEDSAVYLCASSLGGLTYEQYFGPGTRLTVT.

The CDR3 bases are TGTGCCAGCAGTTTAACGGTCGGCTACACCTTC. Translating gives CASSLTVGYTF. The rearrangement uses TRBV27 and TRBJ1-2; D uncertain. V gave up 2 bases and J gave up 8 bases, with 6 bases separating them. This CDR3 is built from 11 residues. Germline CDR1 reads MNHEY; CDR2 reads SMNVEV (reference sequence).

V usage is TRBV5-4 and J usage is TRBJ2-7, with D perhaps matching TRBD2 (6 bases). The germline V and J ends were trimmed by 1 base and 2 bases, with 10 bases remaining between them. In germline, CDR1 is SGHNT, CDR2 YYREEE (reference sequence). This CDR3 contains 14 residues. CDR3 protein: CASSLKWGAYEQYF. The CDR3 region has the DNA TGTGCCAGCAGCTTGAAATGGGGGGCCTACGAGCAGTACTTC.

V gene TRBV2 combines with J gene TRBJ2-6; 7 nucleotides line up with TRBD1. Germline V gene lookup returns CDR1 SNHLY and CDR2 FYNNEI. V lost 6 bases and J lost 2; bases outside the gene matches: 10. The CDR3 runs 17 residues. The CDR3 spells CASSVGQTFTGANVLTF. CDR3 nucleotide sequence: TGTGCCAGCAGCGTGGGACAGACCTTTACTGGGGCCAACGTCCTGACTTTC. The full variable domain, completed using reference TRBV2 and TRBJ2-6, is EPEVTQTPSHQVTQMGQEVILRCVPISNHLYFYWYRQILGQKVEFLVSFYNNEISEKSEIFDDQFSVERPDGSNFTLKIRSTKLEDSAMYFCASSVGQTFTGANVLTFGAGSRLTVL.

The chain uses TRBV10-2 and TRBJ2-1, with TRBD2 identical over 9 bases. The germline gives CDR1 WSHSY, CDR2 SAAADI. V lost 4 bases, J lost 4 bases, and 5 bases stayed unmatched. This CDR3 contains 15 residues. The CDR3 protein is CASSATSGFYNEQFF. CDR3 sequence (DNA): TGCGCCAGCAGTGCCACTAGCGGGTTTTACAATGAGCAGTTCTTC.

The chain carries TRBV5-6 and TRBJ1-2, with 10 bases fitting TRBD1. Germline V gives CDR1 SGHDT, CDR2 YYEEEE. The V gene end was trimmed by 1 base and the J gene end by 5 bases; junction bases not matched to a gene: 2. This CDR3 has 14 amino acids. The DNA for the CDR3 is TGTGCCAGCAGCTTGTTGGGACAGGGGTATGGCTACACCTTC. Protein product: CASSLLGQGYGYTF.

This chain joins TRBV7-3 and TRBJ1-4; 7 positions match TRBD1. The J segment lost 5 bases and the V segment lost 5 bases, leaving 5 bases of the junction unmatched. Germline CDR1 reads SGHTA; CDR2 reads FQGTGA. The CDR3 extends over 14 amino acids. CDR3 amino acids: CASSRGTANEKLFF. For the CDR3, the DNA is TGTGCCAGCAGCCGAGGGACAGCAAATGAAAAACTGTTTTTT.

The chain combines TRBV27 with TRBJ2-7, with 7 bases aligning to TRBD1. Per germline, CDR1 MNHEY and CDR2 SMNVEV (reference sequence). V lost 8 bases to trimming and J lost 2 bases; unmatched junction nucleotides: 6. This CDR3 comprises 13 residues. The DNA of the CDR3 is TGTGCCAGCCCCCCCCAGGGGGCCTACGAGCAGTACTTC. It codes for CASPPQGAYEQYF.

The chain joins TRBV19 to TRBJ2-4, with TRBD2 matching over 9 bases. The CDR3 consists of 15 residues. Germline CDR1 LNHDA, CDR2 SQIVND (reference sequence). The V segment lost 5 bases and the J segment 5 bases; nucleotides outside the gene matches: 7. CDR3 in amino acids: CASSPLAGDENIQYF. CDR3 bases: TGTGCCAGTAGTCCCTTAGCGGGGGACGAAAACATTCAGTACTTC.

This chain connects TRBV28 to TRBJ1-3; possible D gene TRBD1, 6 bases. The germline V and J ends were trimmed by 4 bases and 2 bases, with 12 bases remaining between them. From germline, CDR1 is MDHEN and CDR2 SYDVKM. This CDR3 has 15 residues. The CDR3 coding sequence is TGTGCCAGCAGTTCCGGGGAGGGGGCTGGAAACACCATATATTTT. Residues: CASSSGEGAGNTIYF.